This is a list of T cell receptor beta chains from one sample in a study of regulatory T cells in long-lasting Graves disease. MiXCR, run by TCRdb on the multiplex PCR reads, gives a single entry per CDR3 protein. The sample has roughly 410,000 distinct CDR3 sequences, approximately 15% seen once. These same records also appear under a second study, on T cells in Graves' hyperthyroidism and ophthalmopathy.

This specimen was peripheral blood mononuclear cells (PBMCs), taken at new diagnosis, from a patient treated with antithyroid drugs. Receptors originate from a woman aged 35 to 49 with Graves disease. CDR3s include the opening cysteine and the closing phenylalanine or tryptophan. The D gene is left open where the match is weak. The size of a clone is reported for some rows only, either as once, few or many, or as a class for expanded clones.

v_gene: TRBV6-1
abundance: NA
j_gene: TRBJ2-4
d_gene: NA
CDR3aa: CASSPVGPKNIQYF
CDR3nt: TGTGCCAGCAGCCCAGTTGGGCCCAAAAACATTCAGTACTTC

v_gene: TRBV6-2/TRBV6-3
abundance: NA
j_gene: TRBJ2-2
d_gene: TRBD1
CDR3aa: CASSTRDRGRPGELFF
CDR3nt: TGTGCCAGCAGTACACGGGACAGGGGGCGCCCCGGGGAGCTGTTTTTT

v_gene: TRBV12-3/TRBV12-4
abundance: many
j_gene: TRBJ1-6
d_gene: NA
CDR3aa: CASSLLLGQNYNSPLHF
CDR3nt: TGTGCCAGCAGTTTATTGTTGGGTCAGAACTATAATTCACCCCTCCACTTT

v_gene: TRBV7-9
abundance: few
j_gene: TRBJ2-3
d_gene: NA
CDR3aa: CASSLGLGLNRDTQYF
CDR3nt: TGTGCCAGCAGCTTAGGCCTAGGACTAAATCGTGATACGCAGTATTTT

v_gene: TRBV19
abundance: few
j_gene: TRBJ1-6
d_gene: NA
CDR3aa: CASSMDWPRGSSPLHF
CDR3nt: TGTGCCAGTAGTATGGATTGGCCTCGAGGGAGTTCACCCCTCCACTTT

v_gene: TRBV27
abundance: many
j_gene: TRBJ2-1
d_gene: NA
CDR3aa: CASSSREDPNNEQFF
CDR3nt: TGTGCCAGCAGTTCGAGAGAGGACCCAAACAATGAGCAGTTCTTC

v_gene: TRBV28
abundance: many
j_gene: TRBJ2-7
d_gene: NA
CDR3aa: CASSPYTIGEQYF
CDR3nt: TGTGCCAGCAGTCCCTACACTATAGGCGAGCAGTACTTC

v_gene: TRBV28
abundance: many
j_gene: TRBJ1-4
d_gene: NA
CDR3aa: CASSGKGATNEKLFF
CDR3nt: TGTGCCAGCAGTGGAAAGGGTGCAACTAATGAAAAACTGTTTTTT

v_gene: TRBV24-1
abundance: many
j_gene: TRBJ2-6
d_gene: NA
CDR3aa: CATSGAYSGANVLTF
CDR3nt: TGTGCCACCAGTGGGGCGTACTCTGGGGCCAACGTCCTGACTTTC

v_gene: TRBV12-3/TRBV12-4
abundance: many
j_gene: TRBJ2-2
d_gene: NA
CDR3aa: CASSYSANTGELFF
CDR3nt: TGTGCCAGCAGTTACTCTGCTAACACCGGGGAGCTGTTTTTT

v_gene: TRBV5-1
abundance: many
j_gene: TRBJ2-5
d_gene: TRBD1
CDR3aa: CASSFRGQYETQYF
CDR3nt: TGCGCCAGCAGCTTCAGGGGACAGTACGAGACCCAGTACTTC

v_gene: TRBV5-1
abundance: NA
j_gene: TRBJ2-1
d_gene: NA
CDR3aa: CASSYTRNDNEQFF
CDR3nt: TGCGCCAGCAGCTATACTAGGAACGACAATGAGCAGTTCTTC

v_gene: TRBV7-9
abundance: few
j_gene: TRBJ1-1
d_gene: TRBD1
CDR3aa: CASSSRDSNTEAFF
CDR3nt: TGTGCCAGCAGCTCAAGGGACAGCAACACTGAAGCTTTCTTT

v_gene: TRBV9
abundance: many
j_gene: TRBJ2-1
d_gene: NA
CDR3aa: CASSVKGHSYNEQFF
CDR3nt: TGTGCCAGCAGCGTAAAGGGACACTCCTACAATGAGCAGTTCTTC

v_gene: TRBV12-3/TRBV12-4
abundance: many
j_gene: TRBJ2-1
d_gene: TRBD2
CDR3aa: CASRNSGRDNEQFF
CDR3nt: TGTGCCAGCAGGAATAGCGGGAGAGACAATGAGCAGTTCTTC

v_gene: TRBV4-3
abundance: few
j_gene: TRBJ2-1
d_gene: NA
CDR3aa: CASSQADGGQFF
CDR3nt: TGCGCCAGCAGCCAGGCGGACGGGGGTCAGTTCTTC

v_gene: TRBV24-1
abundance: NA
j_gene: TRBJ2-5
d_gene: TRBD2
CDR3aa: CATSDPRAGVGNPETQYF
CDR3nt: TGTGCCACCAGTGACCCTCGAGCGGGAGTTGGGAACCCGGAGACCCAGTACTTC

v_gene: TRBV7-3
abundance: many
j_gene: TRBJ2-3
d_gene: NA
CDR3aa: CASSLISWGRESNTQYF
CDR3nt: TGTGCCAGCAGCTTAATTTCGTGGGGAAGGGAATCGAATACGCAGTATTTT

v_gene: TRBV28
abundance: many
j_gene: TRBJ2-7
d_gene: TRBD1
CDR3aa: CASSSRTGGQYEQYF
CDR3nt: TGTGCCAGCAGTTCCCGGACAGGGGGCCAGTACGAGCAGTACTTC

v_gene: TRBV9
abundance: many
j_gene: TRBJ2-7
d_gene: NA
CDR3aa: CASSVGSGLSYEQYF
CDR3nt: TGTGCCAGCAGCGTAGGAAGCGGTCTATCCTACGAGCAGTACTTC

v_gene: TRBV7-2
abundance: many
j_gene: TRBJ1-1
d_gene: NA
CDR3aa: CASSRQVIAEAFF
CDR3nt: TGTGCCAGCAGCCGACAGGTTATTGCTGAAGCTTTCTTT

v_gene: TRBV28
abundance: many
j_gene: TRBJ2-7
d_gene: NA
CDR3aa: CASSLLASPEGSYEQYF
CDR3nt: TGTGCCAGCAGTTTATTGGCTAGCCCAGAAGGTTCCTACGAGCAGTACTTC

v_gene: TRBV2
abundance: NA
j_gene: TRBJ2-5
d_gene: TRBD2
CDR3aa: CASSGTRWGTQYF
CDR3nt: TGTGCCAGCAGTGGGACTAGATGGGGGACCCAGTACTTC

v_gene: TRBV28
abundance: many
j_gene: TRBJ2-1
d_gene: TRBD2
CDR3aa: CASSSRTSGARREQFF
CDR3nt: TGTGCCAGCAGTTCCCGGACTAGCGGGGCCCGCAGGGAGCAGTTCTTC

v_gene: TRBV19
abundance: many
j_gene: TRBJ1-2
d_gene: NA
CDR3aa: CASESRGTIANYGYTF
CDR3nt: TGTGCCAGTGAGTCTCGAGGGACAATAGCTAACTATGGCTACACCTTC

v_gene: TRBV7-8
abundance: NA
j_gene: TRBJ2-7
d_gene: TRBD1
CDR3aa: CASSPYPGQDYEQYF
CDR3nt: TGTGCCAGCAGCCCCTACCCAGGACAGGACTACGAGCAGTACTTC

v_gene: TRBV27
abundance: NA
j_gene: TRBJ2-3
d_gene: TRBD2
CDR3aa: CASATIGLAGVGDTQYF
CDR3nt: TGTGCCAGCGCTACGATTGGACTAGCGGGAGTAGGGGATACGCAGTATTTT

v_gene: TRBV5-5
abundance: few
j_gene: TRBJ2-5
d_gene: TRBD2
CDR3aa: CASSSVREVGETQYF
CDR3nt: TGTGCCAGCAGTTCCGTCCGGGAGGTAGGAGAGACCCAGTACTTC

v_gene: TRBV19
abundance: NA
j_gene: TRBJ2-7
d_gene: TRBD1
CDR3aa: CASRGQGASYEQYF
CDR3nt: TGTGCCAGTAGGGGACAGGGGGCATCCTACGAGCAGTACTTC

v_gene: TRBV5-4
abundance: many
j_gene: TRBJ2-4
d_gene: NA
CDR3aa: CASSGGQSANIQYF
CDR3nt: TGTGCCAGCAGCGGTGGACAGTCGGCAAACATTCAGTACTTC

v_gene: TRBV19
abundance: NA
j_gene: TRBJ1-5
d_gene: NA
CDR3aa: CASSNTVNQPQHF
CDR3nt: TGTGCCAGTAGTAATACAGTTAATCAGCCCCAGCATTTT

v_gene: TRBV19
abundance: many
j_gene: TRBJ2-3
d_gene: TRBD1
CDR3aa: CASSYDRGRDTQYF
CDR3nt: TGTGCCAGTAGTTATGACAGGGGGCGAGATACGCAGTATTTT

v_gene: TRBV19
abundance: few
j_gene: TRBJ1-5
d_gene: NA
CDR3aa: CASSISSGASNQPQHF
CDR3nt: TGTGCCAGTAGTATCTCCTCAGGGGCTAGCAATCAGCCCCAGCATTTT

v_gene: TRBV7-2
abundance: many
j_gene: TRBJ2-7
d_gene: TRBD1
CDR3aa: CASSPMGQGAFYEQYF
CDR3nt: TGTGCCAGCAGCCCGATGGGACAGGGGGCGTTCTACGAGCAGTACTTC

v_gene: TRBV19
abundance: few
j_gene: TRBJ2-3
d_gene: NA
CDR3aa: CASSTGTFTDTQYF
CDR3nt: TGTGCCAGTAGTACCGGGACTTTCACAGATACGCAGTATTTT

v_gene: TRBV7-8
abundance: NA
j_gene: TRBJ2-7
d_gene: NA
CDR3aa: CASSLELGAILYEQYF
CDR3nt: TGTGCCAGCAGCTTAGAACTCGGGGCTATTCTCTACGAGCAGTACTTC

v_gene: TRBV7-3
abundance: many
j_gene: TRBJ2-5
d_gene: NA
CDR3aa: CASSSTADPQETQYF
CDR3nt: TGTGCCAGCAGCTCAACCGCGGACCCCCAAGAGACCCAGTACTTC

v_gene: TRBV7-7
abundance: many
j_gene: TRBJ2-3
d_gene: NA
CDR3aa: CASSQDSSSTDTQYF
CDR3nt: TGTGCTAGCAGCCAGGACAGTTCTAGCACAGATACGCAGTATTTT

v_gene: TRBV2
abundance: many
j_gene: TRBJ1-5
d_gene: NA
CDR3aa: CASSEDFASQPQHF
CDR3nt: TGTGCCAGCAGCGAGGACTTTGCCAGTCAGCCCCAGCATTTT

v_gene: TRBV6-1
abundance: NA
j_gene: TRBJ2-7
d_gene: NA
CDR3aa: CASSEAPEGTEQYF
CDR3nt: TGTGCCAGCAGTGAAGCGCCGGAGGGGACCGAGCAGTACTTC